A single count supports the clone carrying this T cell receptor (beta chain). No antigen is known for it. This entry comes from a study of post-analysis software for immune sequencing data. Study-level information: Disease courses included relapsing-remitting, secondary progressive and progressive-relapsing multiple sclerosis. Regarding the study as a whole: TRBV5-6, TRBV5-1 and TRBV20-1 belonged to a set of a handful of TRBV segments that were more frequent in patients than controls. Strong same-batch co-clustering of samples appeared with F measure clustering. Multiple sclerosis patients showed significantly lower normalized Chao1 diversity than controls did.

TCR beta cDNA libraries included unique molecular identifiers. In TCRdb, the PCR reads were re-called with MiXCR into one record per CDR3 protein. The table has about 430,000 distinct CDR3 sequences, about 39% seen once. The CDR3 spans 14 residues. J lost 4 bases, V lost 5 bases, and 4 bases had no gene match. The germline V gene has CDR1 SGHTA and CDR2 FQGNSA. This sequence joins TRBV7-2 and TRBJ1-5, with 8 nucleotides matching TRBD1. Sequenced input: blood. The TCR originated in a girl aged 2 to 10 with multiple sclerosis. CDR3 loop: CASSKDRGNQPQHF. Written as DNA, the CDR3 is TGTGCCAGCAGCAAAGACAGGGGAAATCAGCCCCAGCATTTT.